This T cell receptor (beta chain) was sequenced in a study of blood T cell repertoires in COVID-19 (TCRdb year 2020). In terms of the full investigation: The collaborator samples originated in the United States, Italy and Spain and spanned the acute and convalescent phases of COVID-19. The prospective study material was composed of cDNA or gDNA derived from T cells, B-cell-depleted T cells, or PBMCs. Subjects who had been exposed to COVID-19, were actively infected with it, or had recovered from it provided the deeply sampled blood TCRbeta repertoires that made up the dataset. The repertoires were made available in a free public database intended to serve as a resource for research on the immune response to SARS-CoV-2. The samples were drawn from the first 160 participants of the ongoing ImmuneRACE study and from roughly 1,300 subjects provided by 6 global collaborators. The sample metadata nearly always contained a de-identified subject ID, COVID-19 status, age in years and sex. Where HLA class I and class II types were available, the types were taken from metadata supplied by the sample provider, not from assay-based typing.

Broad study findings and their caveats: Clinical and demographic metadata were provided uncurated, with the amount varying by source and participant.

TCRbeta CDR3 regions were amplified from genomic DNA using the immunoSEQ Assay, a bias-controlled multiplex PCR. From the authors' description of their analysis: The number of nucleated cells in each sample was estimated by amplification of reference gene primers within the assay. Sequence reads were collapsed and filtered to measure the absolute abundance of every unique TCRbeta CDR3 rearrangement. For each sample, productive Simpson clonality was calculated by taking the square root of Simpson's diversity index across productive rearrangements. This immuneACCESS table, as held by TCRdb, lists in-frame sequences with V and J called but not all clones. Of the missing ones, under half trace to an unresolved V gene in checked studies; the others have no known cause. V, J and clone size are those of that table, while D and trimming were read from the DNA. Counted in this sample were about 310,000 clones; around nine tenths of them appeared once. Approximately 9.8% of the sample is taken by the ten largest.

Enrolling through a virtual design, the prospective study's participants ranged in age from roughly 18 to 95 years and lived across around 25 United States geographic areas. In the prospective study, cohorts were assigned on the basis of participant-reported clinical history obtained from a screening survey and a study questionnaire. For ImmuneRACE Cohort 3, a participant was defined as recovered based on two consecutive negative NP/OP PCR tests, clearance by a healthcare professional, or resolution of symptoms. In the prospective study, whole blood, serum and a nasopharyngeal or oropharyngeal swab were collected from each participant by mobile phlebotomists. Prospective study participants could optionally give additional blood draws and questionnaires over an approximately 2-month period. Before DNA extraction, blood samples from the prospective study were shipped at room temperature or frozen.

Details on this clone: No cognate antigen has been identified for it. Per-nucleotide qualities are absent, and no much larger clonotype sits a single base away.

This TCR derives from a woman aged 40 to 50 who had recovered from COVID-19. Sequenced sample: PBMCs or T cells enriched from blood (not recorded which).

The nucleotide sequence is TGTGCCAGCAGCTCACCAGGGGCCGGAGGTGTAGGCGGGGAGCTGTTTTTT. Protein translation: CASSSPGAGGVGGELFF. This sequence uses TRBV7-3 and TRBJ2-2; the D segment could be TRBD1, given 6 matching bases. CDR1 SGHTA and CDR2 FQGTGA were looked up in the germline V gene. V sheds 4 bases and J sheds 7 bases, leaving 22 bases between their ends. The CDR3 starts with the cysteine, ends with the phenylalanine, and has 17 residues. Just the 51-base CDR3 DNA is kept, in frame starting at base 1.